This TCR beta chain was recorded in a study of blood T cell repertoires in COVID-19. Study as a whole: COVID-19 samples from acute and convalescent phases originated in the United States, Italy and Spain. T cells, B-cell-depleted T cells, or PBMCs provided the cDNA or gDNA that served as material.

Sequenced by immunoSEQ multiplex PCR; TCRdb stores in-frame clones only, minus some. The data contain roughly 160,000 clones, around 84% of them singletons. Seattle researchers signed up patients amid active infection and tracked them longitudinally. The CDR3 extends over 15 amino acids. The germline V gene has CDR1 MNHEY and CDR2 SVGAGI. Trimming pared 6 bases from V and 6 bases from J, leaving 20 bases between. This clone was recorded only once. This TCR derives from a man in his fifties or sixties with COVID-19, enrolled during active disease. The V call is TRBV6-5, the J call TRBJ1-2, with D possibly being TRBD1 (6 bases). The material sequenced was peripheral blood. CDR3 DNA sequence: TGTGCCAGCAGCTACGTGACAGCAGGGGACGATGGCTACACCTTC. Protein: CASSYVTAGDDGYTF.